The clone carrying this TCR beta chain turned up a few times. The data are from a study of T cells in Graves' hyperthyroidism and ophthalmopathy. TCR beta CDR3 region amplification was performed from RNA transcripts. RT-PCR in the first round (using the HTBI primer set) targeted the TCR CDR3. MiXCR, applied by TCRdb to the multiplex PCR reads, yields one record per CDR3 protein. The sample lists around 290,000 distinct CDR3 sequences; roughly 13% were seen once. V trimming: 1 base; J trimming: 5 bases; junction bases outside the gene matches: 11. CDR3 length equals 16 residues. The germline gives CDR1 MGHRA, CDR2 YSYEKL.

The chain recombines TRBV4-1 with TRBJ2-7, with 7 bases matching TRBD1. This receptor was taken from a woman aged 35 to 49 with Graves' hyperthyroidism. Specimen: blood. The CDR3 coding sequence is TGCGCCAGCAGCCAAGTCTCGGGACAGCAAGGGAACGAGCAGTACTTC. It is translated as CASSQVSGQQGNEQYF.